This T cell receptor (beta chain) was sequenced in a study of T cell responses to AZD1222 COVID-19 vaccine. Repertoires were generated with immunoSEQ multiplex PCR, while TCRdb's copy carries only in-frame clones and drops some. Here the sample spans 90,000 to 110,000 clones, roughly 86% being singletons. Study-wide points: Seropositive status at baseline applied to only a handful of AZD1222 recipients. With dominance at 160-218 and 743-854, vaccine-associated CD4 TCRs spanned spike. Reportedly, close to half of spike-specific TCRs are directed against unmutated variant regions.

As concerns this clone: Its antigen is not identified. This sample also contains other DNA sequences that code for the same CDR3.

The material sequenced was peripheral blood, taken on day 0 of MenACWY control vaccination. The source of this sequence is an adult in good health.

The CDR3 loop is CASSPVENTEAFF. The CDR3 region has the DNA TGTGCCAGCTCACCGGTCGAGAACACTGAAGCTTTCTTT. This chain uses TRBV18 with TRBJ1-1; unclear D gene. V was shortened by 3 bases and J by 1 base, with 6 bases between the two germline ends. The CDR3 sequence is 13 residues long. Germline CDR1 and CDR2: KGHSH and LQKENI.